These 23 T cell receptor beta chains were sequenced from one sample in a study of blood T cell repertoires in COVID-19. Assay: immunoSEQ multiplex PCR; the TCRdb copy retains only in-frame clones and omits some. The sample contains around 140,000 clones, 80% to 85% of which appear only once. The sequenced sample consisted of peripheral blood. These receptors all come from a human donor in a cohort sampled during active COVID-19.

The J gene is TRBJ2-3, the V gene TRBV23-1; 9 nucleotides agree with TRBD2. Being an ORF, TRBV23-1 has a function that is uncertain. The CDR3 runs to 14 residues. J lost 2 bases, V lost 4 bases, and 1 base had no gene match. The CDR3 DNA is TGCGCCAGCAGTCGGACTAGCGACACAGATACGCAGTATTTT. It codes for CASSRTSDTDTQYF.

The chain is built from TRBV19 and TRBJ2-7; 8 nucleotides align to TRBD1. The CDR3 consists of 12 residues. The V segment lost 8 bases and the J segment 2 bases; nucleotides outside the gene matches: 2. Germline V gene lookup returns CDR1 LNHDA and CDR2 SQIVND (reference sequence). CDR3 loop: CASGQGTYEQYF. In DNA, the CDR3 is TGTGCCAGTGGACAGGGAACCTACGAGCAGTACTTC. Together with reference TRBV19 and TRBJ2-7, the CDR3 gives the full variable domain: DGGITQSPKYLFRKEGQNVTLSCEQNLNHDAMYWYRQDPGQGLRLIYYSQIVNDFQKGDIAEGYSVSREKKESFPLTVTSAQKNPTAFYLCASGQGTYEQYFGPGTRLTVT.

The rearrangement links TRBV27 to TRBJ1-1, with TRBD1 matching 8 bases. The CDR3 spans 18 residues. J lost 0 bases, V lost 7 bases, and 16 bases had no gene match. CDR1 is MNHEY, CDR2 SMNVEV, per germline (reference sequence). CDR3 in DNA: TGTGCCAGCATTTGGGAAGACAGGGGCTTCTTCATGAACACTGAAGCTTTCTTT. Protein: CASIWEDRGFFMNTEAFF.

The chain is built from TRBV20-1 and TRBJ2-7; D may be TRBD1 or TRBD2 (5 bases each). The CDR3 contains 12 residues. In germline, CDR1 is DFQATT, CDR2 SNEGSKA (reference sequence). V was shortened by 3 bases and J by 6 bases, with 12 bases between the two germline ends. The CDR3 DNA reads as TGCAGTGCTAGTGAGGGGCTCGGCGAGCAGTACTTC. It codes for CSASEGLGEQYF.

This sequence joins TRBV5-1 and TRBJ2-7; D may be TRBD1 (6 bases). Germline CDR1 and CDR2: SGHRS and YFSETQ. The V gene lost 3 bases and the J gene lost 1 base, with 17 bases spanning the gap. This CDR3 spans 16 amino acids. The CDR3 loop reads CASSWLSGGASYEQYF. As DNA, the CDR3 is TGCGCCAGCAGCTGGTTATCTGGGGGCGCGTCCTACGAGCAGTACTTC.

The genes are TRBV21-1 and TRBJ2-6; the DNA was not compared with TRBD2, the D call given in the table. TRBV21-1 is labeled a pseudogene. The CDR3 extends over 20 amino acids. The CDR3 protein is CASSKGGGLAVISGANVLTF. CDR3 DNA: TGTGCCAGCAGCAAAGGAGGGGGACTAGCGGTGATCTCTGGGGCCAACGTCCTGACTTTC.

This chain connects TRBV23-1 to TRBJ1-6; D possibly corresponds to TRBD1 (5 bases). TRBV23-1 is placed among ORFs of uncertain function. Deletions cut 5 bases from V and 7 bases from J, with 12 bases between. The CDR3 totals 14 residues. The CDR3 protein is CASSYRRNNSPLHF. The CDR3 DNA follows: TGCGCCAGCAGTTACAGGCGTAACAATTCACCCCTCCACTTT.

CDR3 protein: CASSLDSGTDRNTIYF. Here the CDR3 DNA reads TGTGCCAGCAGCTTAGATTCCGGGACAGACAGAAACACCATATATTTT. The chain has TRBV7-8 and TRBJ1-3, with 7 bases lining up with TRBD1. V lost 1 base to trimming and J lost 5 bases; unmatched junction nucleotides: 8. The CDR3 covers 16 residues. The germline gives CDR1 SGHVS, CDR2 FQNEAQ.

V gene TRBV28 combines with J gene TRBJ2-3, with 9 nucleotides matching TRBD1. Germline CDR1 MDHEN, CDR2 SYDVKM. The CDR3 is 15 residues long. The V segment lost 5 bases and the J segment 1 base; nucleotides outside the gene matches: 4. The DNA of the CDR3 is TGTGCCAGCAGTACGAGACAGGGGGGCACAGATACGCAGTATTTT. It encodes CASSTRQGGTDTQYF.

The gene calls are TRBV28 and TRBJ2-1; 9 bases fit TRBD2. The trim removed 3 bases at V and 8 bases at J, leaving 8 bases unmatched. Germline V gene sequence: CDR1 MDHEN, CDR2 SYDVKM. This CDR3 has 15 amino acids. The CDR3 spells CASSLTSGGSYEQFF. The CDR3 DNA sequence: TGTGCCAGCAGTTTGACTAGCGGAGGGAGTTATGAGCAGTTCTTC.

On this clone: One end of the junction fails to match germline, which may point to a read error. This chain connects TRBV28 to TRBJ2-4, with 9 bases identical to TRBD1. CDR1 MDHEN and CDR2 SYDVKM come from the germline V gene. The CDR3 covers 12 residues. CDR3 nucleotide sequence: TGTGCCAGCAGTTTATTACGGGACAGGGTGATATTC. The encoded protein is CASSLLRDRVIF.

The chain uses TRBV28 and TRBJ2-7; unclear D gene. The CDR3 sequence is 15 residues long. The germline gives CDR1 MDHEN, CDR2 SYDVKM. The germline V and J ends were trimmed by 5 bases and 0 bases, with 14 bases remaining between them. CDR3 DNA: TGTGCCAGCAGTGGTCGGCGAGGCGGCTCCTACGAGCAGTACTTC. Translating it yields CASSGRRGGSYEQYF.

This rearrangement joins TRBV18 to TRBJ2-3, with TRBD1 matching over 7 bases. The trim removed 6 bases at V and 4 bases at J, leaving 4 bases unmatched. Germline V lookup: CDR1 KGHSH, CDR2 LQKENI. CDR3 length: 13 amino acids. The CDR3 bases are TGTGCCAGCTCCCGGGACAGACCAGATACGCAGTATTTT. This translates into CASSRDRPDTQYF. Drawing the rest from reference TRBV18 and TRBJ2-3, the complete variable domain is NAGVMQNPRHLVRRRGQEARLRCSPMKGHSHVYWYRQLPEEGLKFMVYLQKENIIDESGMPKERFSAEFPKEGPSILRIQQVVRGDSAAYFCASSRDRPDTQYFGPGTRLTVL.

V usage is TRBV28 and J usage is TRBJ2-1; D perhaps matches TRBD2 (6 bases). Germline-derived CDR1 and CDR2 are MDHEN and SYDVKM. This CDR3 spans 20 amino acids. Between the trimmed V and J ends, which lost 6 bases and 3 bases, there was a span of 30 bases. Written as DNA, the CDR3 is TGTGCCAGCAGCCATCCACCGGGTAGCGGACCTCCAATCAGCTACAATGAGCAGTTCTTC. Translation: CASSHPPGSGPPISYNEQFF.

The chain is built from TRBV18 and TRBJ1-2, with TRBD1 as a possible D gene (6 bases). Germline lookup yields CDR1 KGHSH and CDR2 LQKENI. This CDR3 has 15 residues. V lost 0 bases to trimming and J lost 0 bases, with 8 bases between them. The CDR3 DNA follows: TGTGCCAGCTCACCACCTAGGACAGCTAACTATGGCTACACCTTC. The encoded protein is CASSPPRTANYGYTF. Supplemented by reference TRBV18 and TRBJ1-2, the full variable domain reads NAGVMQNPRHLVRRRGQEARLRCSPMKGHSHVYWYRQLPEEGLKFMVYLQKENIIDESGMPKERFSAEFPKEGPSILRIQQVVRGDSAAYFCASSPPRTANYGYTFGSGTRLTVV.

This clone was found a few times. This chain connects TRBV5-1 to TRBJ1-1; TRBD1 agrees at 12 bases. CDR3 length equals 16 residues. Germline V CDR1 and CDR2: SGHRS, YFSETQ. V trimming: 2 bases; J trimming: 5 bases; junction bases outside the gene matches: 7. The chain's CDR3 is CASSFRGQGARTEAFF. The CDR3, as DNA: TGCGCCAGCAGCTTCCGGGGACAGGGGGCAAGAACTGAAGCTTTCTTT.

This chain uses TRBV5-4 with TRBJ2-3, with 12 bases aligning to TRBD2. The CDR3 sequence is 15 residues long. Germline CDR1 is SGHNT and CDR2 is YYREEE (reference sequence). The J segment lost 4 bases and the V segment lost 2 bases, leaving 2 bases of the junction unmatched. This CDR3 is CASSFGTSGSDTQYF. The CDR3 DNA sequence: TGTGCCAGCAGCTTCGGGACTAGCGGGTCAGATACGCAGTATTTT.

This clone was seen repeatedly, ten times or more. The chain carries TRBV7-2 and TRBJ2-1; 10 bases agree with TRBD1. The CDR3 spans 16 residues. V gave up 6 bases and J gave up 2 bases; unmatched junction bases: 7. Looked up from germline, CDR1 is SGHTA and CDR2 is FQGNSA. CDR3 in amino acids: CASSSQTGGTYNEQFF. CDR3 sequence (DNA): TGTGCCAGCAGTTCCCAGACAGGGGGCACCTACAATGAGCAGTTCTTC.

The rearrangement links TRBV24-1 to TRBJ2-7, with D perhaps matching TRBD2 (6 bases). The CDR3 runs to 16 residues. Trimming removed 5 bases at V and 0 bases at J, with 16 bases between. The germline CDR1 and CDR2 sequences are KGHDR and SFDVKD. This CDR3 is CATSAPSAGSSYEQYF. CDR3 in DNA: TGTGCCACCAGTGCCCCCTCGGCGGGGAGCTCCTACGAGCAGTACTTC.

V is TRBV2 and J is TRBJ2-5; 9 bases fit TRBD1. V lost 5 bases and J lost 5; bases outside the gene matches: 6. Germline CDR1 is SNHLY and CDR2 is FYNNEI. The CDR3 contains 14 residues. The CDR3 DNA sequence: TGTGCCAGCAGTTATACAGGGGGCGAGGAGACCCAGTACTTC. Protein: CASSYTGGEETQYF. Looking up the rest from reference TRBV2 and TRBJ2-5 gives the full variable domain: EPEVTQTPSHQVTQMGQEVILRCVPISNHLYFYWYRQILGQKVEFLVSFYNNEISEKSEIFDDQFSVERPDGSNFTLKIRSTKLEDSAMYFCASSYTGGEETQYFGPGTRLLVL.

This clone has a handful of counts. V usage is TRBV7-2 and J usage is TRBJ2-7, with 9 bases aligning to TRBD1. The V gene end was trimmed by 5 bases and the J gene end by 4 bases; junction bases not matched to a gene: 6. The CDR3 is 14 residues long. Germline lookup yields CDR1 SGHTA and CDR2 FQGNSA. The CDR3 nucleotides read TGTGCCAGCAGCACCGGGACAGGGCGGTACGAGCAGTACTTC. Residues: CASSTGTGRYEQYF. The variable domain in full, completed from reference TRBV7-2 and TRBJ2-7, reads GAGVSQSPSNKVTEKGKDVELRCDPISGHTALYWYRQSLGQGLEFLIYFQGNSAPDKSGLPSDRFSAERTGGSVSTLTIQRTQQEDSAVYLCASSTGTGRYEQYFGPGTRLTVT.

This rearrangement joins TRBV2 to TRBJ2-3; 12 positions agree with TRBD1. This CDR3 has 14 residues. Germline CDR1 is SNHLY and CDR2 is FYNNEI. The J segment lost 5 bases and the V segment lost 7 bases, leaving 4 bases of the junction unmatched. CDR3 in amino acids: CASKGDRGRDTQYF. The CDR3, as DNA: TGTGCCAGCAAGGGGGACAGGGGGCGAGATACGCAGTATTTT.

The rearrangement links TRBV4-3 to TRBJ1-3, with D perhaps TRBD1 (5 bases). CDR1 is LGHNA, CDR2 YSLEER, per germline. Trimming pared 1 base from V and 0 bases from J, leaving 13 bases between. CDR3 length: 17 residues. CDR3: CASSQGYRLSSGNTIYF. The CDR3, as DNA: TGCGCCAGCAGCCAAGGGTACAGGCTTAGCTCTGGAAACACCATATATTTT.